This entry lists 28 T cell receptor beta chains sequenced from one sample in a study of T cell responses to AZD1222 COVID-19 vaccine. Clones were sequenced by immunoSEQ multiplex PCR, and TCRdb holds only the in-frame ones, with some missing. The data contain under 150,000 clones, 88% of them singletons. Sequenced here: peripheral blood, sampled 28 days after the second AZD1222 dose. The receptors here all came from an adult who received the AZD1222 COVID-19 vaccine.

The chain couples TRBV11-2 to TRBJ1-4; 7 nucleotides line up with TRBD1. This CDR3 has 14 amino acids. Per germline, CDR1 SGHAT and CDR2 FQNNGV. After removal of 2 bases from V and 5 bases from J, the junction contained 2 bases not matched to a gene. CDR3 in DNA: TGTGCCAGCAGCTTAACGACAGGGAATGAAAAACTGTTTTTT. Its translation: CASSLTTGNEKLFF.

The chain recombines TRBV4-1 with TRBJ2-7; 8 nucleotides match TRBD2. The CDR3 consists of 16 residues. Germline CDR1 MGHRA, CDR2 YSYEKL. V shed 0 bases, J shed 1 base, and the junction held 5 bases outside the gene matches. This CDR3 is CASSQEASGSSYEQYF. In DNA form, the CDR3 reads TGCGCCAGCAGCCAAGAGGCTAGCGGGTCTTCCTACGAGCAGTACTTC.

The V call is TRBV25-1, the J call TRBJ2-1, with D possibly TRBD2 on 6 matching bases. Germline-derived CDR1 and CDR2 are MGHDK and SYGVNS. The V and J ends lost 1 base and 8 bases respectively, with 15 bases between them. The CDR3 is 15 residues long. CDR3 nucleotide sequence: TGTGCCAGCAGTGAATCCAGGGACTGGAGGGATGAGCAGTTCTTC. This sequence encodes CASSESRDWRDEQFF.

The DNA of the CDR3 is TGTGCCAGCAGTCCTCGAACTAATGAAAAACTGTTTTTT. Translating gives CASSPRTNEKLFF. The chain recombines TRBV7-9 with TRBJ1-4, with D unresolved. The V end lost 6 bases, the J end lost 1 base, and 6 bases lay between the germline ends. The CDR3 is 13 amino acids. Germline CDR1 SEHNR, CDR2 FQNEAQ (reference sequence).

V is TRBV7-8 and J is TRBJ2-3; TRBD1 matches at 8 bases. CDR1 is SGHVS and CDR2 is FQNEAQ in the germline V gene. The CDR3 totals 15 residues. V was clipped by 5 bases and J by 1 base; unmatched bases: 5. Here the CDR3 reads CASSATGAGTDTQYF. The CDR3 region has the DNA TGTGCCAGCAGCGCGACAGGGGCGGGCACAGATACGCAGTATTTT.

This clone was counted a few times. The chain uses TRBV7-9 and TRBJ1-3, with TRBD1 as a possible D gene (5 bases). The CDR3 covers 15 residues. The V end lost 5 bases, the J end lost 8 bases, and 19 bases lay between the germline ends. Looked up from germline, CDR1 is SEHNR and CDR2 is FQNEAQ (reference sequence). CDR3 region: CASSANTRGKDTIYF. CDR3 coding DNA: TGTGCCAGCAGCGCCAATACACGGGGGAAAGACACCATATATTTT.

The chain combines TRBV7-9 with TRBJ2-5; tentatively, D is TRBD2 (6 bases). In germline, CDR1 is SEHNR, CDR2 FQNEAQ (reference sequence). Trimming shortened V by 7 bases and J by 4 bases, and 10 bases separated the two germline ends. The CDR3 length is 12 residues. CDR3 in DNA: TGTGCCAGCATGCGGGGAGGAGAGACCCAGTACTTC. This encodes CASMRGGETQYF.

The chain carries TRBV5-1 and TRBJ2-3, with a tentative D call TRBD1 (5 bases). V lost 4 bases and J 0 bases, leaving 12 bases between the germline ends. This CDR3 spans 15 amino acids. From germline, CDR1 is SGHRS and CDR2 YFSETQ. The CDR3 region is CASSPVGQSTDTQYF. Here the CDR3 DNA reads TGCGCCAGCAGCCCTGTGGGGCAGAGCACAGATACGCAGTATTTT.

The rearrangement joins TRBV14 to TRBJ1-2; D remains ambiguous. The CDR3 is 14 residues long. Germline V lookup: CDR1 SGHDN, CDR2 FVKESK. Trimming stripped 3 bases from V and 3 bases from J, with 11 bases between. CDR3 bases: TGTGCCAGCAGCCAGACGGGTCCTTACTATGGCTACACCTTC. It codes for CASSQTGPYYGYTF.

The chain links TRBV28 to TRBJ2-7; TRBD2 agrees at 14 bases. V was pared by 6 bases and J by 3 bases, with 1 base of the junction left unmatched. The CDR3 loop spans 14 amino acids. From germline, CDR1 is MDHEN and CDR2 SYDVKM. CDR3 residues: CASRGTSGSYEQYF. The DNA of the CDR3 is TGTGCCAGCAGGGGGACTAGCGGGAGCTACGAGCAGTACTTC.

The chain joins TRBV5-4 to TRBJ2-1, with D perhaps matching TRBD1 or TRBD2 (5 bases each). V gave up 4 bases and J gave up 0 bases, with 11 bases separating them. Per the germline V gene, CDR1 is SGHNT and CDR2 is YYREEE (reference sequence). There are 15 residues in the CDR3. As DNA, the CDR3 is TGTGCCAGCAGCCGGGACGGTCCCTCCTACAATGAGCAGTTCTTC. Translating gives CASSRDGPSYNEQFF. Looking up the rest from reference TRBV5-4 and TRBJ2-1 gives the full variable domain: ETGVTQSPTHLIKTRGQQVTLRCSSQSGHNTVSWYQQALGQGPQFIFQYYREEENGRGNFPPRFSGLQFPNYSSELNVNALELDDSALYLCASSRDGPSYNEQFFGPGTRLTVL.

CDR3 bases: TGTGCCAGCAGCTTAACGGCCTCTGGAAACACCATATATTTT. Its protein is CASSLTASGNTIYF. The chain carries TRBV7-3 and TRBJ1-3; no clear D gene. Trimming removed 0 bases from V and 0 bases from J, with 3 bases in between. The CDR3 totals 14 residues. Germline CDR1 and CDR2: SGHTA and FQGTGA.

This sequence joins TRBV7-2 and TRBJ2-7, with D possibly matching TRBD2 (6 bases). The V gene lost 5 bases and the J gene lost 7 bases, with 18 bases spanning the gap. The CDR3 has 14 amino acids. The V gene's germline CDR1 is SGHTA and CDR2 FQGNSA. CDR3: CASSASGLPGEQYF. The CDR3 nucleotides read TGTGCCAGCAGCGCCTCGGGACTCCCCGGGGAGCAGTACTTC.

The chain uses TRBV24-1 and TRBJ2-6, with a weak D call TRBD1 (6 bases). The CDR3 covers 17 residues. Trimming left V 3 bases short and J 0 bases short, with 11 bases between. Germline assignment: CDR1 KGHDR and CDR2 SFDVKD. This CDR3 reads CATSDQGQNSGANVLTF. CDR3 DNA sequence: TGTGCCACCAGTGATCAGGGGCAAAACTCTGGGGCCAACGTCCTGACTTTC.

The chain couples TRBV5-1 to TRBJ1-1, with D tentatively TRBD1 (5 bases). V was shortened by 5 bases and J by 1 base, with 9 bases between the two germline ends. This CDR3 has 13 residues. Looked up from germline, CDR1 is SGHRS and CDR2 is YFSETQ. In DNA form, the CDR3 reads TGCGCCAGCAGGGCTACAGGGAACACTGAAGCTTTCTTT. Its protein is CASRATGNTEAFF. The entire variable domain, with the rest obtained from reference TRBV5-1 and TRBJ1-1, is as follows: KAGVTQTPRYLIKTRGQQVTLSCSPISGHRSVSWYQQTPGQGLQFLFEYFSETQRNKGNFPGRFSGRQFSNSRSEMNVSTLELGDSALYLCASRATGNTEAFFGQGTRLTVV.

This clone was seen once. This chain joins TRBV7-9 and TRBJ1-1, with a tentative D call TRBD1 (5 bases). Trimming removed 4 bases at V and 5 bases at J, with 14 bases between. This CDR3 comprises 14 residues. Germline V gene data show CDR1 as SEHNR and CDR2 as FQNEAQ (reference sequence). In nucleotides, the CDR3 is TGTGCCAGCAGCTCCTCAGGGTTGAGGACTGAAGCTTTCTTT. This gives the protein CASSSSGLRTEAFF.

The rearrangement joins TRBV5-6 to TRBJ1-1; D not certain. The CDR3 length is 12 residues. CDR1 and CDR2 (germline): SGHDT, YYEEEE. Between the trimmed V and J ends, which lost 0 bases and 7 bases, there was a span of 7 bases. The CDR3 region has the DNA TGTGCCAGCAGCTTGGACCCCTTTGAAGCTTTCTTT. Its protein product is CASSLDPFEAFF.

The CDR3 sequence is CASSFDRGNTEAFF. Here the CDR3 DNA reads TGTGCCAGCAGCTTCGACCGGGGGAACACTGAAGCTTTCTTT. The chain carries TRBV14 and TRBJ1-1; D unclear. This CDR3 comprises 14 residues. Trimming took off 5 bases at V and 1 base at J, with 11 bases between the two ends. Germline V gene sequence: CDR1 SGHDN, CDR2 FVKESK.

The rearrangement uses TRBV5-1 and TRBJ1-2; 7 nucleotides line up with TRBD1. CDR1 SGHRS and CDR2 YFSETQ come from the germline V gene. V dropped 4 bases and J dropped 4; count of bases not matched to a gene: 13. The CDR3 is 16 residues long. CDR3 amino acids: CASSPEPLQGTYGYTF. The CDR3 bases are TGCGCCAGCAGCCCCGAGCCCCTACAGGGGACCTATGGCTACACCTTC.

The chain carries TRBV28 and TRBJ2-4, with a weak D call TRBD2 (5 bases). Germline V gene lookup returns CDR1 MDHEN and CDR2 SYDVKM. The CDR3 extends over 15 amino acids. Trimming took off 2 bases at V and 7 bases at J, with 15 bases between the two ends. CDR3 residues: CASSLELLARNIQYF. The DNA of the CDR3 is TGTGCCAGCAGTTTAGAGTTGCTAGCAAGGAACATTCAGTACTTC.

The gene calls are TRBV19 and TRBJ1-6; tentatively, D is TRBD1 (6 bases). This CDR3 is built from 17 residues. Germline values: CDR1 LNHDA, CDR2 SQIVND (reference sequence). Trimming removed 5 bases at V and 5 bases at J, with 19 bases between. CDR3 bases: TGTGCCAGTAGTCCGGACCTCGGGGGGCCGCATAATTCACCCCTCCACTTT. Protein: CASSPDLGGPHNSPLHF.

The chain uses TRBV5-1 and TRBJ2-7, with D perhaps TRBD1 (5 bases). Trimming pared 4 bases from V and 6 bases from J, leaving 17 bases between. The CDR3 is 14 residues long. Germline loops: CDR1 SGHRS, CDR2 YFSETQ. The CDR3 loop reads CASSEHETASEQYF. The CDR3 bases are TGCGCCAGCAGCGAGCACGAGACAGCTTCCGAGCAGTACTTC.

The CDR3 nucleotides read TGTGCCATCAGTGAGTCGACCGAAAGGGGGCTAAACTATGGCTACACCTTC. Amino acids: CAISESTERGLNYGYTF. The rearrangement uses TRBV10-3 and TRBJ1-2, with 7 bases that match TRBD1. CDR1 and CDR2 from the germline V gene are ENHRY and SYGVKD. The CDR3 spans 17 residues. V lost 0 bases to trimming and J lost 2 bases; unmatched junction nucleotides: 9.

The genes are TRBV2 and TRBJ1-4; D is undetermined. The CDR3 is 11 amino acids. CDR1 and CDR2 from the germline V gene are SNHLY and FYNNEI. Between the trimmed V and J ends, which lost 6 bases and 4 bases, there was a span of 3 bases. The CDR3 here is CASSINEKLFF. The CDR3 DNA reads TGTGCCAGCAGCATTAATGAAAAACTGTTTTTT.

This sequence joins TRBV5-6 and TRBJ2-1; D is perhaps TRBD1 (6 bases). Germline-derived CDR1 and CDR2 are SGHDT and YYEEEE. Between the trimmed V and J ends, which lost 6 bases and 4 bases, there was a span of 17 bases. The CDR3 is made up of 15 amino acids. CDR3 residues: CASTYMDRKYNEQFF. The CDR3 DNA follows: TGTGCCAGCACTTACATGGACAGAAAATACAATGAGCAGTTCTTC.

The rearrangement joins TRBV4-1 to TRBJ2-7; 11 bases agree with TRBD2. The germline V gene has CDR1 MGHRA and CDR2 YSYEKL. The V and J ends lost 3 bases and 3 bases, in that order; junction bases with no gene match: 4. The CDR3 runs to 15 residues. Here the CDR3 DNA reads TGCGCCAGCAGCCATGGGACTAGCGGTATCTACGAGCAGTACTTC. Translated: CASSHGTSGIYEQYF.

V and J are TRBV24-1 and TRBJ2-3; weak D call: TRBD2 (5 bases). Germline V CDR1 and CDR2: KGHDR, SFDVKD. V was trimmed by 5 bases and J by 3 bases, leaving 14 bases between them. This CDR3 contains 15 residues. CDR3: CATSGRGPSTDTQYF. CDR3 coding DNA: TGTGCCACCAGTGGAAGAGGGCCTAGTACAGATACGCAGTATTTT.

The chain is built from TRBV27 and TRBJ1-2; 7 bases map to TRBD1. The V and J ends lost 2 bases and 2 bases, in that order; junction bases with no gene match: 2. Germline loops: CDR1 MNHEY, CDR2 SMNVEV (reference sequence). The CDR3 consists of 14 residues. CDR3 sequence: CASSLMGQNYGYTF. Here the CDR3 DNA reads TGTGCCAGCAGTTTAATGGGACAGAACTATGGCTACACCTTC.